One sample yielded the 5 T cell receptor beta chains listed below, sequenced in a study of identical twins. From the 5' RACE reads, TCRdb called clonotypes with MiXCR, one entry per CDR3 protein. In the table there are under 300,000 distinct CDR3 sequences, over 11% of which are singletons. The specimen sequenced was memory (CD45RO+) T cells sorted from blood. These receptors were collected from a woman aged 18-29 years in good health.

The CDR3 sequence is CASSEQGWDTEAFF. In DNA form, the CDR3 reads TGTGCCAGCAGCGAACAGGGCTGGGACACTGAAGCTTTCTTT. The chain carries TRBV7-8 and TRBJ1-1; D might be TRBD1 (6 bases). V lost 5 bases to trimming and J lost 3 bases, with 13 bases between them. The CDR3 loop spans 14 amino acids. From germline, CDR1 is SGHVS and CDR2 FQNEAQ. Filled out from reference TRBV7-8 and TRBJ1-1, the complete variable domain reads GAGVSQSPRYKVAKRGQDVALRCDPISGHVSLFWYQQALGQGPEFLTYFQNEAQLDKSGLPSDRFFAERPEGSVSTLKIQRTQQEDSAVYLCASSEQGWDTEAFFGQGTRLTVV.

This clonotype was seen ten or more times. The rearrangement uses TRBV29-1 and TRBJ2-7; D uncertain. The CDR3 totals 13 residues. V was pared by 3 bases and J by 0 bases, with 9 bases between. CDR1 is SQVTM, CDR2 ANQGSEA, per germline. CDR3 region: CSVEANSSYEQYF. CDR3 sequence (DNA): TGCAGCGTTGAGGCGAACAGCTCCTACGAGCAGTACTTC.

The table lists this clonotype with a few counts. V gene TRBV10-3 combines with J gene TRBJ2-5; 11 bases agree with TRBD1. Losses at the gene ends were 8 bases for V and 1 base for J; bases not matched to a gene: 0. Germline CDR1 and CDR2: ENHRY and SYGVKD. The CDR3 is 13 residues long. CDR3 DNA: TGTGCCATCGGACAGGGGGCCCAAGAGACCCAGTACTTC. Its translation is CAIGQGAQETQYF.

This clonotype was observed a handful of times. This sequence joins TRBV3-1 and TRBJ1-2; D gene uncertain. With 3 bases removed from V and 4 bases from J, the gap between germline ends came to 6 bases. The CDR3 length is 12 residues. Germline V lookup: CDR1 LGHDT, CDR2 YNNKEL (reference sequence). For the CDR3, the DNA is TGTGCCAGCAGCCACCCCCCCTATGGCTACACCTTC. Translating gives CASSHPPYGYTF.

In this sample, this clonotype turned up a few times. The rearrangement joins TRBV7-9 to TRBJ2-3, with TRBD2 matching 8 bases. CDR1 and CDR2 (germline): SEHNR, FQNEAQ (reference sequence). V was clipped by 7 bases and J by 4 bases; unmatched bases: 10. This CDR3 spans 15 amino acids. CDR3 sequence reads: CASTGREGPADTQYF. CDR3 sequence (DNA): TGTGCCAGCACCGGACGGGAGGGCCCCGCAGATACGCAGTATTTT. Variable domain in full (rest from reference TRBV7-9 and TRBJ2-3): DTGVSQNPRHKITKRGQNVTFRCDPISEHNRLYWYRQTLGQGPEFLTYFQNEAQLEKSRLLSDRFSAERPKGSFSTLEIQRTEQGDSAMYLCASTGREGPADTQYFGPGTRLTVL.